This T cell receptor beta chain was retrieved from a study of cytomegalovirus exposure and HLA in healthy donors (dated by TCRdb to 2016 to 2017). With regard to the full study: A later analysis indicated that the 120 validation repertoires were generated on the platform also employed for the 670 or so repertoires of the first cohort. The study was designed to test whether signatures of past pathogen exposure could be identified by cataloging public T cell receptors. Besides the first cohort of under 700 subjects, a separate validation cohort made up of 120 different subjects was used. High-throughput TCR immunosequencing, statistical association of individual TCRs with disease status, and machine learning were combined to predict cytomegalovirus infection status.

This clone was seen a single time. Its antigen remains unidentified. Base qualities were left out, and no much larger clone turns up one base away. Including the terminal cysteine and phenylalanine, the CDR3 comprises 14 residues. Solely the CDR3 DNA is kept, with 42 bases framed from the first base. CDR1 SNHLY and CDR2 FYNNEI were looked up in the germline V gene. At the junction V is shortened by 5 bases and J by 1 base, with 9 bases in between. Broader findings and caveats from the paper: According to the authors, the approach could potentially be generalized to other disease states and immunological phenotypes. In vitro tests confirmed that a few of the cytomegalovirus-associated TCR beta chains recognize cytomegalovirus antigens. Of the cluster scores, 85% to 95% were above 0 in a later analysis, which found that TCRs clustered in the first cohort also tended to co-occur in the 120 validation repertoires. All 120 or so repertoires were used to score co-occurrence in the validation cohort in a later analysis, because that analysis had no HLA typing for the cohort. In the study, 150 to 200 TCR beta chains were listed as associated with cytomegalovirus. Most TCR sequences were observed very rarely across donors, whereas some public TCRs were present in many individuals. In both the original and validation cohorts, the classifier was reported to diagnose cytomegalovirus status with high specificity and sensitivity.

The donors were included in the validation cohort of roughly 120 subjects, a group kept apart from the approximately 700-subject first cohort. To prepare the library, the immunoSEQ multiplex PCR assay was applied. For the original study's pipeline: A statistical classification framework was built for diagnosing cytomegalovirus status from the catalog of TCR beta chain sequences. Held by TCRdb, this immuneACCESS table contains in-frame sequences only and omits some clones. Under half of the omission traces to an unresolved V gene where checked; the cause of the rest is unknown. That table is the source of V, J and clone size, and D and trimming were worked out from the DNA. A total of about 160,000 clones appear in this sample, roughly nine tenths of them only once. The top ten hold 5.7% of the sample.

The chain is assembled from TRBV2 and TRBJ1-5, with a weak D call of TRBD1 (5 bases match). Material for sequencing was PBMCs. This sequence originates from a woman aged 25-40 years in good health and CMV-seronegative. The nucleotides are TGTGCCAGCAGTCGGGCAGGGAGCAATCAGCCCCAGCATTTT. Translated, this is CASSRAGSNQPQHF.